This TCR beta chain comes out of a study of beta chain features in type 1 diabetes. Sequenced material consisted of expressed TCRB transcripts (all of the isolated RNA was reverse transcribed). Sequenced by immunoSEQ multiplex PCR; TCRdb stores in-frame clones only, minus some. The profile covers under 450,000 clones, with roughly 16% appearing a single time and approximately 0.02% taken by the ten largest. This TCR came from a woman aged 18-30 years in good health. What was sequenced was naive CD4+ T cells from blood.

CDR3 DNA: TGTGCCAGCTCAAATAGCGACGAGCAGTACTTC. Amino acid sequence: CASSNSDEQYF. This chain links TRBV18 with TRBJ2-7, with D perhaps TRBD2 (5 bases). With 5 bases removed from V and 5 bases from J, the gap between germline ends came to 7 bases. The germline gives CDR1 KGHSH, CDR2 LQKENI. This CDR3 spans 11 amino acids.